Shown below are 21 T cell receptor beta chains from a single sample sequenced in a study of CD8 T cells in Susac syndrome. With random hexamers, roughly 0.45 to 1 ug RNA was reverse transcribed. Via MiXCR, TCRdb re-called the immunoSEQ multiplex PCR reads, giving one row per CDR3 protein. The table lists some 400,000 distinct CDR3 sequences, 85% to 90% of them singletons. The sample taken for sequencing was CD8+ T cells from PBMCs. These receptors were collected from a human donor with multiple sclerosis.

This clonotype was recorded only once. The J gene is TRBJ2-2, the V gene TRBV30, with D possibly being TRBD1 or TRBD2 (5 bases each). Germline CDR1 reads GTSNPN; CDR2 reads SVGIG (reference sequence). Trimming shortened V by 2 bases and J by 1 base, and 14 bases separated the two germline ends. The CDR3 extends over 16 amino acids. The CDR3 bases are TGTGCCTGGAGTCATCCGGGACGGAGGAACACCGGGGAGCTGTTTTTT. Amino acid sequence: CAWSHPGRRNTGELFF. The full variable domain, with the rest looked up from reference TRBV30 and TRBJ2-2, is SQTIHQWPATLVQPVGSPLSLECTVEGTSNPNLYWYRQAAGRGLQLLFYSVGIGQISSEVPQNLSASRPQDRQFILSSKKLLLSDSGFYLCAWSHPGRRNTGELFFGEGSRLTVL.

The rearrangement links TRBV19 to TRBJ1-1; D unclear. The CDR3 runs 12 residues. V dropped 5 bases and J dropped 1 base, with 5 bases sitting between them. The V gene's germline CDR1 is LNHDA and CDR2 SQIVND (reference sequence). CDR3 region: CASSFPNTEAFF. DNA of the CDR3: TGTGCCAGTAGTTTCCCGAACACTGAAGCTTTCTTT.

The chain uses TRBV2 and TRBJ2-1; D ambiguous. Trimming left V 7 bases short and J 4 bases short, with 17 bases between. In germline, CDR1 is SNHLY, CDR2 FYNNEI. The CDR3 contains 15 residues. The CDR3 sequence is CASTPVVSFYNEQFF. The CDR3 DNA reads TGTGCCAGCACCCCCGTAGTTTCCTTTTACAATGAGCAGTTCTTC.

This chain connects TRBV2 to TRBJ1-2; D uncertain. CDR3 length: 14 residues. V was cut by 2 bases and J by 3 bases, with 10 bases left in between. In germline, CDR1 is SNHLY, CDR2 FYNNEI. The DNA for the CDR3 is TGTGCCAGCAGTGAATCTGTGGAATACTATGGCTACACCTTC. Its protein is CASSESVEYYGYTF.

The rearrangement uses TRBV25-1 and TRBJ2-3; 12 positions match TRBD2. Germline V lookup: CDR1 MGHDK, CDR2 SYGVNS. V gave up 8 bases and J gave up 3 bases; unmatched junction bases: 9. This CDR3 is built from 16 residues. The CDR3 nucleotides read TGTGCCAGCGGAATCGCTAGCGGGGGGGAGACAGATACGCAGTATTTT. It is translated as CASGIASGGETDTQYF.

The chain carries TRBV27 and TRBJ2-7; D is unclear. CDR1 and CDR2 (germline): MNHEY, SMNVEV (reference sequence). Trimming removed 6 bases at V and 0 bases at J, with 9 bases between. CDR3 length: 13 residues. The CDR3 DNA reads TGTGCCAGCAGACCCTCCGACTCCTACGAGCAGTACTTC. Translating it yields CASRPSDSYEQYF.

V usage is TRBV5-4 and J usage is TRBJ2-4; D gene ambiguous. The germline V and J ends were trimmed by 0 bases and 1 base, with 5 bases remaining between them. The germline gives CDR1 SGHNT, CDR2 YYREEE (reference sequence). The CDR3 covers 14 residues. The CDR3 reads CASSLAKAKNIQYF. CDR3 nucleotides: TGTGCCAGCAGCTTGGCGAAGGCCAAAAACATTCAGTACTTC.

V and J are TRBV2 and TRBJ1-2; D is uncertain. There are 12 residues in the CDR3. CDR1 and CDR2 from the germline V gene are SNHLY and FYNNEI. V lost 8 bases and J lost 2, with 9 bases in between. This CDR3 reads CASWQLNYGYTF. CDR3 in DNA: TGTGCCAGCTGGCAGTTGAACTATGGCTACACCTTC.

The chain carries TRBV27 and TRBJ2-7; D ambiguous. CDR3 length equals 14 residues. CDR1 is MNHEY and CDR2 is SMNVEV in the germline V gene (reference sequence). V was shortened by 4 bases and J by 5 bases, with 15 bases between the two germline ends. The CDR3 nucleotides read TGTGCCAGCAGTTCACCCGGCAGGATCCACGAGCAGTACTTC. Its protein is CASSSPGRIHEQYF.

V and J are TRBV27 and TRBJ1-2, with D perhaps matching TRBD1 (5 bases). This CDR3 has 13 residues. CDR1 and CDR2 (germline): MNHEY, SMNVEV (reference sequence). V was pared by 3 bases and J by 1 base, with 6 bases between. In DNA form, the CDR3 reads TGTGCCAGCAGTTTGACAGTTAACTATGGCTACACCTTC. It yields the protein CASSLTVNYGYTF.

The rearrangement joins TRBV30 to TRBJ2-5; the D gene could be TRBD1 or TRBD2 (5 bases each). The CDR3 is made up of 13 amino acids. V lost 0 bases and J lost 4, with 9 bases in between. Germline CDR1 and CDR2: GTSNPN and SVGIG (reference sequence). Here the CDR3 reads CAWSVYGGETQYF. As DNA, the CDR3 is TGTGCCTGGAGTGTATATGGGGGAGAGACCCAGTACTTC.

This clonotype showed up just a few times. The chain couples TRBV6-5 to TRBJ2-3; D may be TRBD1 (6 bases). CDR3 length: 15 residues. Germline V gives CDR1 MNHEY, CDR2 SVGAGI. V was shortened by 0 bases and J by 6 bases, with 13 bases between the two germline ends. CDR3 DNA sequence: TGTGCCAGCAGTTACTCCCTGGGGGCGCGGGATACGCAGTATTTT. Its protein is CASSYSLGARDTQYF.

The genes are TRBV11-2 and TRBJ2-5; 9 positions agree with TRBD2. V trimming: 2 bases; J trimming: 0 bases; junction bases outside the gene matches: 13. There are 19 residues in the CDR3. Germline lookup yields CDR1 SGHAT and CDR2 FQNNGV. In DNA form, the CDR3 reads TGTGCCAGCAGCTTAATTCAAGCGGGAGGCCCACGGTACCAAGAGACCCAGTACTTC. It specifies CASSLIQAGGPRYQETQYF. The variable domain in full, with the rest retrieved from reference TRBV11-2 and TRBJ2-5, is EAGVAQSPRYKIIEKRQSVAFWCNPISGHATLYWYQQILGQGPKLLIQFQNNGVVDDSQLPKDRFSAERLKGVDSTLKIQPAKLEDSAVYLCASSLIQAGGPRYQETQYFGPGTRLLVL.

This clonotype was recorded a few times. The chain links TRBV30 to TRBJ2-7, with no clear D. V was clipped by 2 bases and J by 1 base, with 6 bases between them. The germline V gene encodes CDR1 GTSNPN and CDR2 SVGIG (reference sequence). This CDR3 is built from 12 residues. The CDR3, as DNA: TGTGCCTGGAGTTGGCAGTCCTACGAGCAGTACTTC. Protein product: CAWSWQSYEQYF.

This clonotype occurred once. This chain uses TRBV6-2 or TRBV6-3 with TRBJ2-7; no definite D call. Deletions cut 0 bases from V and 7 bases from J, with 7 bases between. Germline CDR1 reads MNHEY; CDR2 reads SVGEGT. The CDR3 runs to 12 residues. The CDR3 loop reads CASSYSSFEQYF. In nucleotides, the CDR3 is TGTGCCAGCAGTTACTCGAGTTTTGAGCAGTACTTC.

This clonotype was counted a single time. CDR3 sequence reads: CSVPRGSSYEQYF. In DNA form, the CDR3 reads TGCAGTGTCCCAAGGGGTAGCTCCTACGAGCAGTACTTC. The rearrangement uses TRBV20-1 and TRBJ2-7, with a weak D call TRBD1 (5 bases). CDR3 size: 13 residues. Trimming left V 7 bases short and J 0 bases short, with 13 bases between. The V gene's germline CDR1 is DFQATT and CDR2 SNEGSKA (reference sequence).

The V gene is TRBV5-6, the J gene TRBJ2-7; 7 bases line up with TRBD1. With V trimmed by 2 bases and J by 0 bases, 11 bases remained unmatched. Germline assignment: CDR1 SGHDT and CDR2 YYEEEE. The CDR3 length is 17 residues. The CDR3 spells CASSFGTASGHSYEQYF. The CDR3 nucleotides are TGTGCCAGCAGCTTTGGGACAGCAAGCGGTCACTCCTACGAGCAGTACTTC.

The rearrangement joins TRBV7-9 to TRBJ2-3; either TRBD1 or TRBD2 may supply D (5 bases each). The germline V and J ends were trimmed by 6 bases and 0 bases, with 16 bases remaining between them. Germline lookup yields CDR1 SEHNR and CDR2 FQNEAQ (reference sequence). This CDR3 is 16 amino acids long. The CDR3 DNA is TGTGCCAGCAGTTTCCGAGAGGGACGAAGCACAGATACGCAGTATTTT. Its translation is CASSFREGRSTDTQYF.

The chain has TRBV28 and TRBJ2-3, with 9 bases that match TRBD1. The CDR3 has 16 residues. Germline V lookup: CDR1 MDHEN, CDR2 SYDVKM. With V trimmed by 7 bases and J by 4 bases, 12 bases remained unmatched. CDR3 sequence: CASTLTGGAQADTQYF. The CDR3 DNA is TGTGCCAGCACCTTGACAGGGGGAGCTCAGGCAGATACGCAGTATTTT.

The rearrangement joins TRBV9 to TRBJ2-6, with TRBD1 identical over 11 bases. The germline gives CDR1 SGDLS, CDR2 YYNGEE. J gave up 0 bases and V 7 bases, and 12 bases lay outside the gene matches. This CDR3 is 19 amino acids long. In DNA form, the CDR3 reads TGTGCCAGCGCGAGCCTAACGGGACAGGGGGACTCTGGGGCCAACGTCCTGACTTTC. Translation gives CASASLTGQGDSGANVLTF.

The chain recombines TRBV5-6 with TRBJ1-1; unclear D gene. The V gene's germline CDR1 is SGHDT and CDR2 YYEEEE. This CDR3 comprises 12 residues. The V end lost 5 bases, the J end lost 3 bases, and 8 bases lay between the germline ends. The CDR3 DNA reads as TGTGCCAGCAGTTTCGGCTACACTGAAGCTTTCTTT. Protein sequence: CASSFGYTEAFF.